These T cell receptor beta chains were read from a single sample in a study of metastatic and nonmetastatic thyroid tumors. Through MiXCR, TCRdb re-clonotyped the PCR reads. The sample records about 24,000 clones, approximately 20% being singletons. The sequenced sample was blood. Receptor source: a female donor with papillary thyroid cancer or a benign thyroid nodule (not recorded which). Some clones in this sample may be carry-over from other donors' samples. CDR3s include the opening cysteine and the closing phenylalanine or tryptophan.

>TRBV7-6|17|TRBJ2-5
CASSLVRVGRFQETQYF
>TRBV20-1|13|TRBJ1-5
CSAIAGPAQPQHF
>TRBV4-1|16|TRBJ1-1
CASSLDVDSLVTGAFF
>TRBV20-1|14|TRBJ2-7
CSAIWTSGSYEQYF
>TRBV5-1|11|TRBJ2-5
CASSLEGAQYF
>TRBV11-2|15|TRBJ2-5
CASSLDPGGGETQYF
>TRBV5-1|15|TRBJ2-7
CASSLQGAAAYEQYF
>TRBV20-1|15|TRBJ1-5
CSAYKTGTVNQPQHF
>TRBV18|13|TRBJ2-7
CASTPSRGYEQYF
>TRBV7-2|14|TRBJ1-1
CASSLTGREADAFF
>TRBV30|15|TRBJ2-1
CAWSVLGQGIGEQFF
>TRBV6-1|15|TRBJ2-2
CASSWPATNTGELFF
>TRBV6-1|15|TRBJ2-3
CAITPPTTFADTQYF
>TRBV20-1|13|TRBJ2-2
CSAKGGGVGELFF
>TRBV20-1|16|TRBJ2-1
CSARLGLAGALREQFF
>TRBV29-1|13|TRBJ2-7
CSVEDWQGGEQYF
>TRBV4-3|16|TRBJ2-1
CASSQDLAGGYNEQFF
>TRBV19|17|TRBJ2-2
CASSRGTGVSDTWELLF
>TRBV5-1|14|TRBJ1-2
CASSLGTRNYGYTF
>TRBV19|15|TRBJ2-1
CASSIFLAVLNEQFF
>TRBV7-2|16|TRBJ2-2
CASSRSGTKKTGELFF
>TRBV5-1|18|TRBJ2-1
CASSFFSASGSYRAEQFF